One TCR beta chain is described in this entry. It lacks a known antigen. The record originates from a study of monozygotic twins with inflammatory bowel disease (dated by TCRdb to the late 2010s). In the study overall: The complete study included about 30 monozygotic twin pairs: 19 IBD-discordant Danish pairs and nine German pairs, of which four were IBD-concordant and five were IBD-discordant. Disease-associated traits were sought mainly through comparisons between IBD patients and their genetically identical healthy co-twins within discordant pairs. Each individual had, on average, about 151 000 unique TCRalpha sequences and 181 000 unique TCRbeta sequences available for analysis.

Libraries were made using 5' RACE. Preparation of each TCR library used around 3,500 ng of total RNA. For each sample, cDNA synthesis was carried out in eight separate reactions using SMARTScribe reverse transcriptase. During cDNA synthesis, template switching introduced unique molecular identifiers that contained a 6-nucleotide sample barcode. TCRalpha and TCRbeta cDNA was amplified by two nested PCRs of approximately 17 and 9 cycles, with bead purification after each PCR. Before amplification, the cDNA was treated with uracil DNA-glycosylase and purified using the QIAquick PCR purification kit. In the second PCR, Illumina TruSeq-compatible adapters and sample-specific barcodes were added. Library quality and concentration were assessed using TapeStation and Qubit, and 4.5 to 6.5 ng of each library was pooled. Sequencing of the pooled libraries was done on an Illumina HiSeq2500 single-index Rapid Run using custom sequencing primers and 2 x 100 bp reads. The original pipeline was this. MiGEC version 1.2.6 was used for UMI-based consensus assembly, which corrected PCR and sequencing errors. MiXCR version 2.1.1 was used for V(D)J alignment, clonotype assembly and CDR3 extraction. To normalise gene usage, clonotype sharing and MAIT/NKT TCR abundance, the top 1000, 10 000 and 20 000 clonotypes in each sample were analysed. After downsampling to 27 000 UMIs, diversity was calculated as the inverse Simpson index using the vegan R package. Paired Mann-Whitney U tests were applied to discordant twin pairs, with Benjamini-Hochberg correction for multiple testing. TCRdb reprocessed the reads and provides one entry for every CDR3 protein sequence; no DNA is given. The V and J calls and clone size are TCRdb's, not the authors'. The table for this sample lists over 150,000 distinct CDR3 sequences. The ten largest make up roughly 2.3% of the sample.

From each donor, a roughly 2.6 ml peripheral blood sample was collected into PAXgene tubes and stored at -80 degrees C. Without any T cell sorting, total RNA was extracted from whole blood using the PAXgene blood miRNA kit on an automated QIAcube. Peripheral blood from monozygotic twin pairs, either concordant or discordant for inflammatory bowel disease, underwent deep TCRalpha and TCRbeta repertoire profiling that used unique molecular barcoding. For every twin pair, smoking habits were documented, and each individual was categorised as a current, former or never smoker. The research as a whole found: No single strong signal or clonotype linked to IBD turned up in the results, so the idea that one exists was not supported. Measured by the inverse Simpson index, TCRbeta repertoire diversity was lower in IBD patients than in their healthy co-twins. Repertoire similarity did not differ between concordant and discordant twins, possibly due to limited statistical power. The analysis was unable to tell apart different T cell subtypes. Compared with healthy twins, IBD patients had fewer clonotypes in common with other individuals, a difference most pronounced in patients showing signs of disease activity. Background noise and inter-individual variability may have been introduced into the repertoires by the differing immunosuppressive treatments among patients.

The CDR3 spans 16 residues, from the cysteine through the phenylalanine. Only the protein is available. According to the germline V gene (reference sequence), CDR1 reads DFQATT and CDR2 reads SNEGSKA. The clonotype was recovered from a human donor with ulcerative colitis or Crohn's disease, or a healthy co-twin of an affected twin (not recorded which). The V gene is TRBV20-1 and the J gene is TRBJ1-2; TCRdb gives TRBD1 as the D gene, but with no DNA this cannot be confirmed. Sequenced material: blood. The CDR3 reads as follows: CSARDRTTGEAYGYTF.